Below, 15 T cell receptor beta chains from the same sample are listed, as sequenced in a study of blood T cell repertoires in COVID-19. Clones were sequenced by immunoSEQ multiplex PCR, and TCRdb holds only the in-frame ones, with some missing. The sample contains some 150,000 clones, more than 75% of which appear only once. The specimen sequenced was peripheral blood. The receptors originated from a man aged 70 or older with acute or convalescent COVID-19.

This chain's CDR3 is CASSQDVGQGANVLTF. DNA for the CDR3: TGTGCCAGCAGCCAAGATGTAGGACAGGGGGCCAACGTCCTGACTTTC. This chain uses TRBV3-1 (or the pseudogene TRBV3-2) with TRBJ2-6, with D tentatively TRBD1 (6 bases). The CDR3 has 16 amino acids. CDR1 and CDR2 (germline): LGHDT, YNNKEL (reference sequence). The V end lost 0 bases, the J end lost 4 bases, and 10 bases lay between the germline ends.

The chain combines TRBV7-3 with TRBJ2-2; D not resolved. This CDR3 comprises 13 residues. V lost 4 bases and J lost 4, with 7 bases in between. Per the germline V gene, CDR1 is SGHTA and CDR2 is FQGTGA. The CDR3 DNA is TGTGCCAGCAGCTCTACCCTCACCGGGGAGCTGTTTTTT. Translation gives CASSSTLTGELFF.

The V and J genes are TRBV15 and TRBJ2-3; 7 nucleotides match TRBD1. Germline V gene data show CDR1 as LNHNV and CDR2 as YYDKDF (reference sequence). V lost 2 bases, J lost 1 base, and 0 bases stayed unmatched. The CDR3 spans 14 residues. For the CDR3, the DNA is TGTGCCACCAGCAGACAGGGGGGCACAGATACGCAGTATTTT. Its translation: CATSRQGGTDTQYF.

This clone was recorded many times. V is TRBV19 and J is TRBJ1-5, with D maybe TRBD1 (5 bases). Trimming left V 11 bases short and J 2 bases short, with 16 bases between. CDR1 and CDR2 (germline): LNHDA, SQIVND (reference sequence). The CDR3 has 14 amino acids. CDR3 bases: TGTGCCGGCGGGAGGCTAGGGGGCAATCAGCCCCAGCATTTT. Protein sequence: CAGGRLGGNQPQHF.

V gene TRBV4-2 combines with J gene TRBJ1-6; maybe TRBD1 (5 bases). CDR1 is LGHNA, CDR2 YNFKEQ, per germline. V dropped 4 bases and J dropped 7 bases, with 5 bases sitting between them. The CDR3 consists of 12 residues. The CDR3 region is CASSRTNSPLHF. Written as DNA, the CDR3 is TGTGCCAGCAGCCGGACAAATTCACCCCTCCACTTT.

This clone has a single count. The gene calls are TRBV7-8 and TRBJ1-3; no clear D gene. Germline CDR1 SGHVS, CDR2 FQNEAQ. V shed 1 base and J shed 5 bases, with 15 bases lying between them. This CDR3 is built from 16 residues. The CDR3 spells CASSLVVMGVRNTIYF. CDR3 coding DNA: TGTGCCAGCAGCTTAGTGGTTATGGGCGTGAGAAACACCATATATTTT. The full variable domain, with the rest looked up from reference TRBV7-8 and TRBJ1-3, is GAGVSQSPRYKVAKRGQDVALRCDPISGHVSLFWYQQALGQGPEFLTYFQNEAQLDKSGLPSDRFFAERPEGSVSTLKIQRTQQEDSAVYLCASSLVVMGVRNTIYFGEGSWLTVV.

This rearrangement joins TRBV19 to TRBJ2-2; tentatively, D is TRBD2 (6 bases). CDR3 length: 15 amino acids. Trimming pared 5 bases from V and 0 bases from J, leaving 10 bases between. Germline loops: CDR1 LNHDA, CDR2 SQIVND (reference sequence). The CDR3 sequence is CASSFRDSNTGELFF. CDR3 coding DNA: TGTGCCAGTAGTTTCAGGGACTCGAACACCGGGGAGCTGTTTTTT. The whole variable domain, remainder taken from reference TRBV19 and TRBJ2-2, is DGGITQSPKYLFRKEGQNVTLSCEQNLNHDAMYWYRQDPGQGLRLIYYSQIVNDFQKGDIAEGYSVSREKKESFPLTVTSAQKNPTAFYLCASSFRDSNTGELFFGEGSRLTVL.

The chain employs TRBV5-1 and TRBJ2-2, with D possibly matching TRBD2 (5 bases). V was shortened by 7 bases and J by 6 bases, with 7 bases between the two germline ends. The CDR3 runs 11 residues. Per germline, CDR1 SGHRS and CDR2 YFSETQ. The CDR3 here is CASSRAGELFF. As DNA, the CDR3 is TGCGCCAGCTCGAGGGCCGGGGAGCTGTTTTTT.

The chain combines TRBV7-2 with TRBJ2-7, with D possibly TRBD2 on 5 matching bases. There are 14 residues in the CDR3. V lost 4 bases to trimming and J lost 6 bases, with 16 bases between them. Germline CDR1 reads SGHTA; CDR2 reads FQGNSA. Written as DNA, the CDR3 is TGTGCCAGCAGCTCCCCCGACGGGGTCACCGAGCAGTACTTC. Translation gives CASSSPDGVTEQYF.

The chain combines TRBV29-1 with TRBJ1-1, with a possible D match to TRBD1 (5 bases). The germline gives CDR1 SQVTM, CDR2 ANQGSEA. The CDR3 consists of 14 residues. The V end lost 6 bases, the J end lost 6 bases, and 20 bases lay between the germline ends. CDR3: CSVLGGGRGAEAFF. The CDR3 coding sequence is TGCAGCGTACTCGGGGGTGGGCGTGGTGCTGAAGCTTTCTTT.

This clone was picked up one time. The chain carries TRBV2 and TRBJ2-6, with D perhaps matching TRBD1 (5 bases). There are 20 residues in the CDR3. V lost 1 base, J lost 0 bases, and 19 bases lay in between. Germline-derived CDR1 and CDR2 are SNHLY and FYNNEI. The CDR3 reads CASSEESWARTNSGANVLTF. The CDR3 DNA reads TGTGCCAGCAGTGAAGAGTCTTGGGCCAGGACAAACTCTGGGGCCAACGTCCTGACTTTC. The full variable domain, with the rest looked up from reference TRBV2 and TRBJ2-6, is EPEVTQTPSHQVTQMGQEVILRCVPISNHLYFYWYRQILGQKVEFLVSFYNNEISEKSEIFDDQFSVERPDGSNFTLKIRSTKLEDSAMYFCASSEESWARTNSGANVLTFGAGSRLTVL.

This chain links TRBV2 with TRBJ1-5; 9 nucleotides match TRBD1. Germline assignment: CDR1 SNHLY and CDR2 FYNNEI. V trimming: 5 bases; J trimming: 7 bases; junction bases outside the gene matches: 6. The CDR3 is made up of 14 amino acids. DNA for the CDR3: TGTGCCAGCAGTCGGACAGGGGTGTACCAGCCCCAGCATTTT. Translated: CASSRTGVYQPQHF.

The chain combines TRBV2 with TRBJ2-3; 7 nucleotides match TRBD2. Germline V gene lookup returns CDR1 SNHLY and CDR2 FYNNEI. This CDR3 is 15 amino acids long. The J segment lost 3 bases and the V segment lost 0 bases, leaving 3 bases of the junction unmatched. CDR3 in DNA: TGTGCCAGCAGTGAAGCCCCTAGCGGAACAGATACGCAGTATTTT. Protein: CASSEAPSGTDTQYF. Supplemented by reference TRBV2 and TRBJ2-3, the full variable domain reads EPEVTQTPSHQVTQMGQEVILRCVPISNHLYFYWYRQILGQKVEFLVSFYNNEISEKSEIFDDQFSVERPDGSNFTLKIRSTKLEDSAMYFCASSEAPSGTDTQYFGPGTRLTVL.

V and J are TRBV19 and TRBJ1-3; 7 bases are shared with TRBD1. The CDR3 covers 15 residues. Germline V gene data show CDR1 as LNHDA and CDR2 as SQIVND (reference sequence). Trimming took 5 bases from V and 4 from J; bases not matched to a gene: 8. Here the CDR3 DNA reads TGTGCCAGTAGTGCTACAGGGGTCTTCGGAAACACCATATATTTT. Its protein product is CASSATGVFGNTIYF.

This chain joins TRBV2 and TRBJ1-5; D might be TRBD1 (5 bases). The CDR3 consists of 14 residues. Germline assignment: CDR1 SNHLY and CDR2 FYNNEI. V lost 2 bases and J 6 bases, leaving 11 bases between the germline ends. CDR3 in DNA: TGTGCCAGCAGTGAAAATCAGGGAAGTCAGCCCCAGCATTTT. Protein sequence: CASSENQGSQPQHF.